This T cell receptor beta chain is from a study of CD8 T cell repertoires and HIV-1 epitope variants. In the study overall: 1M T cells were kept uncultured as a baseline.

Some clones are missing from TCRdb's copy, which holds only in-frame ones; the method was immunoSEQ multiplex PCR. Of 5,000 to 6,500 clones in the sample, 55% to 65% were seen once. Turning to this clone: The antigen is unknown.

The ends were cut back, 2 bases at V and 3 bases at J, with 13 bases in the middle. Per germline, CDR1 MDHEN and CDR2 SYDVKM. This CDR3 spans 15 amino acids. The genes are TRBV28 and TRBJ2-5, with D unresolved. Sequenced material: cultured CD8+ T cells derived from PBMCs. This TCR came from a male donor with HIV. CDR3 in DNA: TGTGCCAGCAGTTTAAGATCGAACCTCGAAGAGACCCAGTACTTC. This translates into CASSLRSNLEETQYF.